These 6 T cell receptor beta chains came from one sample sequenced in a study of shared clonotypes between healthy human individuals. The table came from immunoSEQ multiplex PCR; TCRdb's copy has only in-frame clones and leaves some out. Among a few hundred thousand clones listed, over 75% were seen once. Sequencing input: memory CD8+ T cells sorted from blood. Specified subset: CD45RO+ cells pooled with CCR7-negative TemRA cells. These receptors originate from a man aged 18 to 35 in good health.

This chain uses TRBV27 with TRBJ1-6; D is unresolved. CDR3 size: 16 residues. The V and J ends lost 4 bases and 4 bases respectively, with 14 bases between them. Germline V gene lookup returns CDR1 MNHEY and CDR2 SMNVEV (reference sequence). The CDR3 sequence is CASSSGVVGYNSPLHF. DNA for the CDR3: TGTGCCAGCAGTTCAGGCGTGGTGGGGTATAATTCACCCCTCCACTTT.

Comment on this clone: The sample carries other DNA sequences with the same CDR3. J is TRBJ2-7 and V is TRBV7-9, with D unclear. Trimming took 3 bases from V and 3 from J, leaving 3 bases between them. Germline V gene lookup returns CDR1 SEHNR and CDR2 FQNEAQ (reference sequence). The CDR3 loop spans 11 amino acids. The CDR3 protein is CASSFFYEQYF. The DNA for the CDR3 is TGTGCCAGCAGCTTCTTCTACGAGCAGTACTTC.

This clone was detected only once. The rearrangement links TRBV4-3 to TRBJ2-1, with 7 bases identical to TRBD2. Trimming cost V 0 bases and J 5 bases; bases outside gene matches: 10. Germline CDR1 and CDR2: LGHNA and YSLEER. CDR3 length: 17 amino acids. The CDR3 sequence is CASSQEYTGLGNNEQFF. The CDR3, as DNA: TGCGCCAGCAGCCAAGAATATACAGGACTAGGGAACAATGAGCAGTTCTTC.

The genes are TRBV28 and TRBJ2-7; maybe TRBD1 (6 bases). The V gene's germline CDR1 is MDHEN and CDR2 SYDVKM. With 2 bases removed from V and 3 bases from J, the gap between germline ends came to 11 bases. This CDR3 is 14 amino acids long. The CDR3: CASSLNRVVYEQYF. The CDR3 DNA reads as TGTGCCAGCAGTTTAAACAGGGTTGTCTACGAGCAGTACTTC.

The chain recombines TRBV5-6 with TRBJ2-1; 11 nucleotides match TRBD2. V lost 5 bases, J lost 1 base, and 5 bases stayed unmatched. The CDR3 extends over 16 amino acids. From germline, CDR1 is SGHDT and CDR2 YYEEEE. CDR3 loop: CASRPGTSGSYNEQFF. DNA of the CDR3: TGTGCCAGCAGGCCCGGGACTAGCGGTTCCTACAATGAGCAGTTCTTC. Looking up the rest from reference TRBV5-6 and TRBJ2-1 gives the full variable domain: DAGVTQSPTHLIKTRGQQVTLRCSPKSGHDTVSWYQQALGQGPQFIFQYYEEEERQRGNFPDRFSGHQFPNYSSELNVNALLLGDSALYLCASRPGTSGSYNEQFFGPGTRLTVL.

V gene TRBV19 combines with J gene TRBJ1-1; D gene uncertain. Trimming removed 6 bases from V and 1 base from J, with 9 bases in between. The CDR3 loop spans 13 amino acids. Germline values: CDR1 LNHDA, CDR2 SQIVND (reference sequence). The CDR3: CASSQKRNTEAFF. The CDR3 DNA reads as TGTGCCAGTAGCCAAAAACGGAACACTGAAGCTTTCTTT.